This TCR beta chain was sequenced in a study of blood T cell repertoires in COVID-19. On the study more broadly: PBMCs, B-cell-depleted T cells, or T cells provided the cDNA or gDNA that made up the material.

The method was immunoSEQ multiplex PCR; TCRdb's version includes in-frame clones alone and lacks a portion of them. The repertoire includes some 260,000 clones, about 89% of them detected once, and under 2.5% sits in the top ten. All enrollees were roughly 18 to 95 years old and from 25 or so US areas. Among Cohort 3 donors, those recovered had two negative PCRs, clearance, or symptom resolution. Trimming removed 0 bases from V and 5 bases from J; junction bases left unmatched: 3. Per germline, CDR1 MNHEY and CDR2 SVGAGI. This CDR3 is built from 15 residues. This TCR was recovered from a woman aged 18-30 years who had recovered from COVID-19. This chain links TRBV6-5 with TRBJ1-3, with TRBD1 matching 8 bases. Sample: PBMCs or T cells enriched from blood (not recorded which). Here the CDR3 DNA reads TGTGCCAGCAGTTACTCAGGGACAGGCAGAAACACCATATATTTT. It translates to CASSYSGTGRNTIYF.